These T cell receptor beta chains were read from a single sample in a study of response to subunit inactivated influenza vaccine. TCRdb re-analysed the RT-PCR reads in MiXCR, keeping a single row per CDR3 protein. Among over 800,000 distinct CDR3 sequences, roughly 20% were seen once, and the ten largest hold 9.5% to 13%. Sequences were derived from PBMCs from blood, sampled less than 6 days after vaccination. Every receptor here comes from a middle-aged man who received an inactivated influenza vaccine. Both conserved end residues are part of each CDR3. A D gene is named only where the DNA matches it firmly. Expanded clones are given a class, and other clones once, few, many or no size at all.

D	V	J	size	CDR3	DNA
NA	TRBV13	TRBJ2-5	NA	CASSLFTGSMETQYF	TGTGCCAGCAGCTTATTCACAGGGTCTATGGAGACCCAGTACTTC
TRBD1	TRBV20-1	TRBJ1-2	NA	CSARDKGTVHGYTF	TGCAGTGCTAGAGATAAAGGGACAGTCCATGGCTACACCTTC
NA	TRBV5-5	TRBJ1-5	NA	CASSSSWSNQPQHF	TGTGCCAGCAGCTCTTCGTGGAGCAATCAGCCCCAGCATTTT
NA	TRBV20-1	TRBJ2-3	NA	CSVFTMGSTDTQYF	TGCAGTGTTTTTACCATGGGGAGCACAGATACGCAGTATTTT
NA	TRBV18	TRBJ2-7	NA	CASSPRQGNNEQYF	TGTGCCAGCTCACCACGTCAGGGTAATAACGAGCAGTACTTC
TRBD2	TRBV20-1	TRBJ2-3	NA	CSAGPGTSGYRVTDTQYF	TGCAGTGCTGGCCCCGGGACTAGCGGATACCGGGTCACAGATACGCAGTATTTT
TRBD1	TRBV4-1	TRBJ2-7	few	CASSHGTANYEQYF	TGCGCCAGCAGCCATGGGACAGCCAACTACGAGCAGTACTTC
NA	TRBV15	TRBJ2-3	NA	CATSRELNTQYF	TGTGCCACCAGCAGAGAGTTAAATACGCAGTATTTT
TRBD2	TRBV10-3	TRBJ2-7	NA	CAISGGGGVLEQYF	TGTGCCATCAGTGGAGGCGGGGGGGTACTCGAGCAGTACTTC
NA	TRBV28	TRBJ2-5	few	CASSFGTMMETQYF	TGTGCCAGCAGTTTTGGGACAATGATGGAGACCCAGTACTTC
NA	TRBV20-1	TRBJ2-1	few	CSARDQGGGDEQFF	TGCAGTGCTAGAGATCAGGGCGGGGGCGATGAGCAGTTCTTC
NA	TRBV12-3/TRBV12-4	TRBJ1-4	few	CASSPDRTVGKLFF	TGTGCCAGCAGCCCAGACAGGACGGTAGGGAAACTGTTTTTT
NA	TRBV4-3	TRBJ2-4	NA	CASSQNIDLAKNIQYF	TGCGCCAGCAGCCAAAATATCGACCTAGCCAAAAACATTCAGTACTTC